This T cell receptor beta chain is drawn from a study of pediatric ulcerative colitis. The study's findings and limits: Some T cells in rectal biopsies may come from blood, especially with overt colitis.

Comments on this clone: Its antigen is currently unknown.

The rectum was sampled with one to two pinch biopsies at colonoscopy. No immunosuppressive drugs were given to ulcerative colitis patients before diagnostic colonoscopy. Trimming removed 0 bases at V and 2 bases at J, with 12 bases between. The CDR3 covers 16 residues. Germline-derived CDR1 and CDR2 are SGHRS and YFSETQ. Measured with immunoSEQ multiplex PCR; TCRdb has only the in-frame clones, and not every one. The data show tens of thousands of clones, around three quarters seen once. The clonotype comes from a boy between 5 and 17 years old with moderate ulcerative colitis. The chain links TRBV5-1 to TRBJ2-1; tentative D call: TRBD2 (6 bases). Sequenced input: gut tissue. The CDR3 sequence: CASSLDGGGTYNEQFF. The CDR3 nucleotides are TGCGCCAGCAGCTTGGATGGGGGAGGTACCTACAATGAGCAGTTCTTC.